The 13 T cell receptor beta chains given below trace back to one sample, sequenced in a study of vaccination and CD4 T cells after COVID-19. Cultured CD4+ T cell DNA was sequenced using the Oncomine TCR Beta short-read assay. Each CDR3 protein is one row after TCRdb ran MiXCR on the PCR reads. Among some 10,000 distinct CDR3 sequences, roughly 28% were seen once, and the ten largest hold about 15%. For these TCRs, the target antigens are not known. The treatment here: roughly ten-day PBMC culture with coronavirus spike peptide pools or control peptides (ViraFEST assay). Sequences were derived from CD4+ T cells from blood, cultured in vitro, sampled after SARS-CoV-2 vaccination. All receptors come from a human donor who had recovered from COVID-19.

This clonotype was counted between two and nine times. The genes are TRBV6-1 and TRBJ1-1; tentatively, D is TRBD1 (6 bases). Between the trimmed V and J ends, which lost 7 bases and 10 bases, there was a span of 19 bases. This CDR3 contains 13 residues. Germline CDR1 reads MNHNS; CDR2 reads SASEGT. CDR3 sequence: CASTYQGAGVAFF. Here the CDR3 DNA reads TGTGCCAGCACCTATCAAGGGGCAGGGGTAGCTTTCTTT.

This clonotype has just a few counts. The rearrangement joins TRBV6-2 or TRBV6-3 to TRBJ2-1, with D hard to call. Germline CDR1 is MNHEY and CDR2 is SVGEGT. The germline V and J ends were trimmed by 4 bases and 0 bases, with 7 bases remaining between them. This CDR3 comprises 14 residues. In nucleotides, the CDR3 is TGTGCCAGCAGTTTTCAGAGCTCCTACAATGAGCAGTTCTTC. It specifies CASSFQSSYNEQFF.

The genes are TRBV19 and TRBJ2-5, with D unclear. With 4 bases removed from V and 0 bases from J, the gap between germline ends came to 6 bases. This CDR3 contains 13 residues. CDR1 is LNHDA and CDR2 is SQIVND in the germline V gene (reference sequence). The CDR3 sequence: CASSRSYQETQYF. For the CDR3, the DNA is TGTGCCAGTAGTAGGAGTTACCAAGAGACCCAGTACTTC.

By share, this clonotype counts as medium-sized. The rearrangement joins TRBV7-8 to TRBJ2-2, with a possible D match to TRBD2 (6 bases). The CDR3 has 12 residues. Germline-derived CDR1 and CDR2 are SGHVS and FQNEAQ. V shed 10 bases and J shed 7 bases, with 13 bases lying between them. CDR3 protein: CATHGGDGELFF. Written as DNA, the CDR3 is TGTGCCACCCATGGCGGGGACGGGGAGCTGTTTTTT.

This clonotype was detected only a few times. V and J are TRBV7-9 and TRBJ2-3; D gene unclear. Trimming left V 3 bases short and J 8 bases short, with 21 bases between. This CDR3 region has 16 residues. Germline CDR1 is SEHNR and CDR2 is FQNEAQ (reference sequence). The CDR3 DNA reads TGTGCCAGCAGCTTCAAGCCAGGACCTGAGTTTGGTACGCAGTATTTT. Translating gives CASSFKPGPEFGTQYF.

This chain uses TRBV28 with TRBJ1-2; D gene ambiguous. Germline CDR1 and CDR2: MDHEN and SYDVKM. V lost 3 bases to trimming and J lost 4 bases, with 12 bases between them. This CDR3 has 14 amino acids. The CDR3 region has the DNA TGTGCCAGCAGTTTTATGAGGGAAACCTATGGCTACACCTTC. This codes for CASSFMRETYGYTF.

The rearrangement links TRBV20-1 to TRBJ2-1; 11 bases agree with TRBD2. The V gene end was trimmed by 5 bases and the J gene end by 4 bases; junction bases not matched to a gene: 10. CDR1 is DFQATT, CDR2 SNEGSKA, per germline (reference sequence). The CDR3 is 16 amino acids. The CDR3 sequence is CSALGASGRRYNEQFF. The DNA for the CDR3 is TGCAGTGCTCTGGGGGCTAGCGGGAGGAGATACAATGAGCAGTTCTTC.

The chain joins TRBV7-9 to TRBJ2-5, with TRBD1 matching over 11 bases. The J segment lost 4 bases and the V segment lost 3 bases, leaving 7 bases of the junction unmatched. The germline V gene encodes CDR1 SEHNR and CDR2 FQNEAQ (reference sequence). The CDR3 totals 16 residues. CDR3: CASSFPWTGGAETQYF. The CDR3, as DNA: TGTGCCAGCAGCTTTCCCTGGACAGGGGGCGCAGAGACCCAGTACTTC.

This clonotype was seen more than once but under ten times. The chain employs TRBV20-1 and TRBJ2-7, with 13 bases fitting TRBD2. The junction had 2 bases not matched to a gene; V was cut back by 4 bases and J by 2 bases. The V gene's germline CDR1 is DFQATT and CDR2 SNEGSKA (reference sequence). This CDR3 spans 14 amino acids. CDR3 in amino acids: CSAKLAGGPYEQYF. Written as DNA, the CDR3 is TGCAGTGCTAAACTAGCGGGAGGGCCCTACGAGCAGTACTTC.

The chain joins TRBV7-2 to TRBJ2-7; D is ambiguous. There are 13 residues in the CDR3. Trimming cost V 2 bases and J 3 bases, with 8 bases left between them. From germline, CDR1 is SGHTA and CDR2 FQGNSA. CDR3 in amino acids: CASSLSQDYEQYF. The CDR3 DNA reads TGTGCCAGCAGCTTATCTCAAGACTACGAGCAGTACTTC.

This chain links TRBV7-9 with TRBJ2-1; a possible D gene is TRBD2 (6 bases). The V gene's germline CDR1 is SEHNR and CDR2 FQNEAQ (reference sequence). Between the trimmed V and J ends, which lost 3 bases and 6 bases, there was a span of 15 bases. The CDR3 totals 15 residues. The CDR3 DNA sequence: TGTGCCAGCAGCTTTATCGGGACCGGGGGCAATGAGCAGTTCTTC. Its protein product is CASSFIGTGGNEQFF.

This clonotype has just a few counts. CDR3 in amino acids: CASSLISGSPVEQYF. The CDR3 DNA reads TGTGCCAGCAGCTTAATAAGCGGGAGCCCCGTCGAGCAGTACTTC. This chain joins TRBV7-8 and TRBJ2-7; 8 bases align to TRBD2. CDR1 and CDR2 (germline): SGHVS, FQNEAQ. The CDR3 consists of 15 residues. V trimming: 2 bases; J trimming: 6 bases; junction bases outside the gene matches: 9.

The V gene is TRBV2, the J gene TRBJ2-7; perhaps TRBD2 as D (6 bases). V was trimmed by 5 bases and J by 1 base, leaving 9 bases between them. Germline CDR1 and CDR2: SNHLY and FYNNEI. This CDR3 is 13 amino acids long. The CDR3 loop is CASSRTNSYEQYF. CDR3 sequence (DNA): TGTGCCAGCAGTAGGACTAATTCCTACGAGCAGTACTTC.